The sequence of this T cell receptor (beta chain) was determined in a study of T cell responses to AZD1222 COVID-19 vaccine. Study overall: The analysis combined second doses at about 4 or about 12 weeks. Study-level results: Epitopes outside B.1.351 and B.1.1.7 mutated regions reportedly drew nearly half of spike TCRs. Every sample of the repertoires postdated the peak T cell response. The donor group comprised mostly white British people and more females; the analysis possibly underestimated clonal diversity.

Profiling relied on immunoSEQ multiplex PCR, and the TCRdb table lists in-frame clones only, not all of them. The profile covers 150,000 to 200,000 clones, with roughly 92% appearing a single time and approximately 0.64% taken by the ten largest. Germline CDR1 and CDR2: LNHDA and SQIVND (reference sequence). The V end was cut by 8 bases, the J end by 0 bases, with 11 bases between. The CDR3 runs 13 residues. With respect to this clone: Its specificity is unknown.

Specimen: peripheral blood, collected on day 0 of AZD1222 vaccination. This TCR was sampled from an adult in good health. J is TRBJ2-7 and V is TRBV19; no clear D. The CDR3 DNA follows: TGTGCCAGTTCGGCAGGTAGCTCCTACGAGCAGTACTTC. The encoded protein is CASSAGSSYEQYF.